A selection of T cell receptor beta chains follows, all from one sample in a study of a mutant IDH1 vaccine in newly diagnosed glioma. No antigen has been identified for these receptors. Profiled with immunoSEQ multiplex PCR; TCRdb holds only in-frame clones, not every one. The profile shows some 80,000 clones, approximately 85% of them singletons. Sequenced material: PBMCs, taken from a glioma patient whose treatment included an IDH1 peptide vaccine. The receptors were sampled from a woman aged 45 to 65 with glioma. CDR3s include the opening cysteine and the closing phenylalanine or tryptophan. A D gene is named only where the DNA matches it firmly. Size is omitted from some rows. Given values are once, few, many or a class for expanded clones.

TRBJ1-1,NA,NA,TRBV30,TGTGCCTGGAGTGTACCCCGATTGGGGGGCGAGATTCGGAACACTGAAGCTTTCTTT,CAWSVPRLGGEIRNTEAFF
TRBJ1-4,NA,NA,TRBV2,TGTGCCAGCAGTGTAAGCCGGACAGACCTCGCAACTAATGAAAAACTGTTTTTT,CASSVSRTDLATNEKLFF
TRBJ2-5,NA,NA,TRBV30,TGTGCCTGGAGTGTACAGGGCGCCCGGGAGACCCAGTACTTC,CAWSVQGARETQYF
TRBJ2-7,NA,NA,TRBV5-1,TGCGCCAGCAGCTCCCCGGGACACTCCTACGAGCAGTACTTC,CASSSPGHSYEQYF
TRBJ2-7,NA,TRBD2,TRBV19,TGTGCCAGTAGTCGATGGGAGGGCCGATACGAGCAGTACTTC,CASSRWEGRYEQYF
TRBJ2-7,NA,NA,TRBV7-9,TGTGCCAGCAGCTTAACTGACGGCAGCTACGAGCAGTACTTC,CASSLTDGSYEQYF
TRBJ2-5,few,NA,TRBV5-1,TGCGCCAGCAGCCGCTCAGGAGAGACCCAGTACTTC,CASSRSGETQYF
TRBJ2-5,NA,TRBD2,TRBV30,TGTGCCTGGAGCGCCGGACTAGCGGGAAAAGAGACCCAGTACTTC,CAWSAGLAGKETQYF
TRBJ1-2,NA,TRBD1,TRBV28,TGTGCCAGCAGTTTATGGGGGAGGGGGCGTAGTGGTGGCTACACCTTC,CASSLWGRGRSGGYTF
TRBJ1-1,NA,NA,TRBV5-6,TGTGCCAGCAGCCCCGTTCGAGAGTACACTGAAGCTTTCTTT,CASSPVREYTEAFF
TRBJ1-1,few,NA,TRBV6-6,TGTGCCAGCAGTTCCGGAGTTAAAGCTTTCTTT,CASSSGVKAFF
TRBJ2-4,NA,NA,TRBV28,TGTGCCAGCAGCCCTAGGTGGACAGGGAGGGGAAAAAACATTCAGTACTTC,CASSPRWTGRGKNIQYF
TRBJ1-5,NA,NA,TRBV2,TGTGCCAGCAGTAGGGGTCAGCCCCAGCATTTT,CASSRGQPQHF
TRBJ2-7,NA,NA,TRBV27,TGTGCCAGCAAGTGGCAGGGCAACCTACAGTACGAGCAGTACTTC,CASKWQGNLQYEQYF
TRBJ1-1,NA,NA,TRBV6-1,TGTGCCAGCAGTGCCCTGACAGCTGGGACGGCTGAAGCTTTCTTT,CASSALTAGTAEAFF
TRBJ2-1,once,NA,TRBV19,TGTGCCAGTAGTATATCAGGACACTCAGGAAGGGGTGAGCAGTTCTTC,CASSISGHSGRGEQFF
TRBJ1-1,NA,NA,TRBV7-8,TGTGCCAGCAGCCCCGGACGGGCGAACAGGGAAGCTTTCTTT,CASSPGRANREAFF
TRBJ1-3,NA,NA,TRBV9,TGTGCCAGCAGTCCTATCCCCCCAGGGGCCGGAAACACCATATATTTT,CASSPIPPGAGNTIYF
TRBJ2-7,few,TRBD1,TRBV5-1,TGCGCCAGCAGCAGGGACAGGGACTACGAGCAGTACTTC,CASSRDRDYEQYF
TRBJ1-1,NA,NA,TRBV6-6,TGTGCCAGCAGACCAGGGCTGATGAACACTGAAGCTTTCTTT,CASRPGLMNTEAFF
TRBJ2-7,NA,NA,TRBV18,TGTGCCAGCTCATTAGCCCACGAGCAGTACTTC,CASSLAHEQYF
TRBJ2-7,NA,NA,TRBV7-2,TGTGCCAGCAGCTCCGGGACTTACTACGAGCAGTACTTC,CASSSGTYYEQYF
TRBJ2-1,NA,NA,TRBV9,TGTGCCAGCAGCGCGGACGGCAAGCAGTTCTTC,CASSADGKQFF
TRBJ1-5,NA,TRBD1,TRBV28,TGTGCCAGCAGTTTATACCCGACAGGGGGCCGAAGCAATCAGCCCCAGCATTTT,CASSLYPTGGRSNQPQHF
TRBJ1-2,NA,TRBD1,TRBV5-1,TGCGCCAGCAGCGGGACAGCTGCGGCGAACTATGGCTACACCTTC,CASSGTAAANYGYTF
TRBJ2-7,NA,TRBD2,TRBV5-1,TGCGCCAGCAGCTCGGGACTAGCGGGAGGGCTCTACGAGCAGTACTTC,CASSSGLAGGLYEQYF
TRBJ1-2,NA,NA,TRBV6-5,TGTGCCAGCAGTCCAGACACATGGAACTATGGCTACACCTTC,CASSPDTWNYGYTF
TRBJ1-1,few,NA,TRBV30,TGTGCTTCGCAAGGACGCATGAACACTGAAGCTTTCTTT,CASQGRMNTEAFF
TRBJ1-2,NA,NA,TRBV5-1,TGCGCCAGCAGCTTGGTTTTAAGGGAATATGGCTACACCTTC,CASSLVLREYGYTF
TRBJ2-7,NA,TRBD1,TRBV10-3,TGTGCCATCACCGAGGGGGCCAACTCCTACGAGCAGTACTTC,CAITEGANSYEQYF
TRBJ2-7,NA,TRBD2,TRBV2,TGTGCCAGCGCCCCCGGGACTAGCGGGACTCTCCGGCCCTACGAGCAGTACTTC,CASAPGTSGTLRPYEQYF
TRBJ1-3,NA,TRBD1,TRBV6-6,TGTGCCAGCAACCTTTTTCCGGGACAGGATGGAAACACCATATATTTT,CASNLFPGQDGNTIYF
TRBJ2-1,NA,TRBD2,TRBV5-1,TGCGCCAGCAGCTTATCCGGGACTAGCGGCCACAATGAGCAGTTCTTC,CASSLSGTSGHNEQFF
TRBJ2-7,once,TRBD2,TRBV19,TGTGCCAGTAGTCTGGGACTAGCGGGATCCCCCTACGAGCAGTACTTC,CASSLGLAGSPYEQYF
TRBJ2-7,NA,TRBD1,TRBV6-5,TGTGCCAGCAGCTCGGGACAGGGGGCTTTCGAGCAGTACTTC,CASSSGQGAFEQYF
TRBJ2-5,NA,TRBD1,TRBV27,TGTGCCAGCAGGCGAGGACAGGGGGCGACGGAGACCCAGTACTTC,CASRRGQGATETQYF
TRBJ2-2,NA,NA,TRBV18,TGTGCCAGCCAACCCTCGAGGGGGGACAGGAACACCGGGGAGCTGTTTTTT,CASQPSRGDRNTGELFF
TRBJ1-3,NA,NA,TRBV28,TGTGCCAGCAGTGCTTCAGGGAGGTCTGGAAACACCATATATTTT,CASSASGRSGNTIYF
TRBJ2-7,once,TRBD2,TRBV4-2,TGTGCCAGCAGCCAAGATTACTCTAGCGGGAGAAAATACGAGCAGTACTTC,CASSQDYSSGRKYEQYF
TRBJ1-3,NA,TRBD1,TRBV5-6,TGTGCCAGCAAACGGGGACAGGGACATGGAAACACCATATATTTT,CASKRGQGHGNTIYF
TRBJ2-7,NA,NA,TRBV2,TGTGCCAGCACCCCGAGCTACGAGCAGTACTTC,CASTPSYEQYF
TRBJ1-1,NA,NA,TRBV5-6,TGTGCCAGCAGCTTGGTTGGTTACACTGAAGCTTTCTTT,CASSLVGYTEAFF
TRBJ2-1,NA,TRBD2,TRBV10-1,TGCGCCAGCAGTGAGAGCGGGAGTTCCTACAATGAGCAGTTCTTC,CASSESGSSYNEQFF
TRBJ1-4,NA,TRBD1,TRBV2,TGTGCCACGCAGGGGGTACTTAATGAAAAACTGTTTTTT,CATQGVLNEKLFF
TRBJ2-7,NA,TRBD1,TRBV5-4,TGTGCCAGCAGCCCACCCGGGACAGGGAGGGAGCAGTACTTC,CASSPPGTGREQYF
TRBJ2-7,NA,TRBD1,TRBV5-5,TGTGCCAGCAGCATCGGGACAGGGGGCGCCTCCTACGAGCAGTACTTC,CASSIGTGGASYEQYF
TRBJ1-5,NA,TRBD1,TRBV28,TGTGCCAGCAGTGAACAGGGGGCTCATCAGCCCCAGCATTTT,CASSEQGAHQPQHF
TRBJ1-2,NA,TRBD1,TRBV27,TGTGCCAGCAGTTTATACAGGGGGCGCGGGGGCTACACCTTC,CASSLYRGRGGYTF
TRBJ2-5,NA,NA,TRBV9,TGTGCCAGCAGCGCCCGCGGGCAGGGGGAGACCCAGTACTTC,CASSARGQGETQYF
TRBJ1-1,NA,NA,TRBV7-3,TGTGCCAGCAGCTTAAGAGCCGGCCAGAACACTGAAGCTTTCTTT,CASSLRAGQNTEAFF